This TCR beta chain comes out of a study of cytomegalovirus exposure and HLA in healthy donors. Study-level points and caveats: Generally TCR sequences proved uncommon, though certain public TCRs appeared in numerous donors.

Here immunoSEQ multiplex PCR was the method, and the copy in TCRdb shows in-frame clones only, minus some. Here the sample spans under 300,000 clones, almost 90% being singletons. From germline, CDR1 is MNHNY and CDR2 SVGAGI (reference sequence). V lost 4 bases to trimming and J lost 6 bases, with 10 bases between them. The CDR3 runs to 12 residues. For this clone: The antigen is unknown.

The chain carries TRBV6-6 and TRBJ2-7; a possible D gene is TRBD1 (6 bases). The specimen was PBMCs. The receptor was derived from a woman aged 18-29 years in good health and CMV-seronegative. The CDR3 region has the DNA TGTGCCAGCAGTTCGACAGGTCCCGAGCAGTACGTC. It is translated as CASSSTGPEQYV.